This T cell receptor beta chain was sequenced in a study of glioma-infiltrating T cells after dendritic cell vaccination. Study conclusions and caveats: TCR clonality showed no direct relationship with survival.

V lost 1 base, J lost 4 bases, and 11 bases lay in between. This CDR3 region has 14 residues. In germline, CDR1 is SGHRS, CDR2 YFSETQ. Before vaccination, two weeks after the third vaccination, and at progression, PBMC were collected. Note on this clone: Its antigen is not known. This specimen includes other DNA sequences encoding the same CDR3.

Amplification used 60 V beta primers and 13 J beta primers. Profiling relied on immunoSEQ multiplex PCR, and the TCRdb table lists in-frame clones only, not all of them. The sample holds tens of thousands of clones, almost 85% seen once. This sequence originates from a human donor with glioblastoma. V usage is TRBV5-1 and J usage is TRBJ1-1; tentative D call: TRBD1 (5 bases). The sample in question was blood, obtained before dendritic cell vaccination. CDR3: CASSLLGGGTEAFF. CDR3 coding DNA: TGCGCCAGCAGCTTGTTGGGGGGGGGCACTGAAGCTTTCTTT.